This entry lists 17 T cell receptor beta chains sequenced from one sample in a study of identical twins' blood T cells. One entry per CDR3 protein, called by TCRdb with MiXCR from the 5' RACE reads. This table holds 350,000 to 450,000 distinct CDR3 sequences, roughly 30% found once. The sequencing sample was made of PBMCs. The receptors originated from a woman aged 18 to 55 in good health.

This rearrangement joins TRBV5-6 to TRBJ1-4, with D maybe TRBD1 (6 bases). CDR3 length: 14 residues. Trimming took off 3 bases at V and 12 bases at J, with 18 bases between the two ends. The germline V gene has CDR1 SGHDT and CDR2 YYEEEE. Written as DNA, the CDR3 is TGTGCCAGCAGCTCTCGGACAGTCCTGGATCAACTGTTTTTT. Its protein is CASSSRTVLDQLFF.

The V gene is TRBV7-2, the J gene TRBJ2-3; D not certain. The CDR3 has 15 amino acids. V gave up 3 bases and J gave up 5 bases, with 15 bases separating them. Germline CDR1 is SGHTA and CDR2 is FQGNSA. The chain's CDR3 is CASSFGPIVGDTQYF. Here the CDR3 DNA reads TGTGCCAGCAGCTTTGGGCCCATTGTAGGAGATACGCAGTATTTT.

J is TRBJ1-1 and V is TRBV7-6; no clear D. The CDR3 totals 14 residues. Trimming stripped 3 bases from V and 3 bases from J, with 11 bases between. Germline CDR1 SGHVS, CDR2 FNYEAQ. The CDR3 spells CASSFGVQDTEAFF. CDR3 DNA sequence: TGTGCCAGCAGCTTTGGAGTTCAGGACACTGAAGCTTTCTTT.

About this clonotype itself: This may arise from a read error, as a much more abundant clone is one base away. J is TRBJ2-7 and V is TRBV12-3 or TRBV12-4; D is ambiguous. There are 11 residues in the CDR3. Trimming pared 5 bases from V and 7 bases from J, leaving 9 bases between. CDR3 nucleotide sequence: TGTGCCAGCAGTAGACTGGAGGAGCAGTACTTC. This encodes CASSRLEEQYF.

This clonotype has just a few counts. The chain uses TRBV25-1 and TRBJ2-1, with a tentative D call TRBD2 (7 bases). The CDR3 runs 12 residues. Looked up from germline, CDR1 is MGHDK and CDR2 is SYGVNS. Trimming took 3 bases from V and 12 from J, leaving 12 bases between them. CDR3 region: CASSEYREGQFF. In DNA form, the CDR3 reads TGTGCCAGCAGTGAGTACAGGGAGGGGCAGTTCTTC.

The chain combines TRBV29-1 with TRBJ1-1; D is undetermined. In germline, CDR1 is SQVTM, CDR2 ANQGSEA. The CDR3 is made up of 10 amino acids. Deletions cut 4 bases from V and 5 bases from J, with 5 bases between. The CDR3: CSVAGTEAFF. The CDR3 DNA follows: TGCAGCGTTGCGGGGACTGAAGCTTTCTTT.

Points on this clonotype: This may be a read error, as it is one base from a much larger clone. The V and J genes are TRBV18 and TRBJ1-5; D remains ambiguous. CDR1 KGHSH and CDR2 LQKENI come from the germline V gene. This CDR3 has 13 residues. CDR3 coding DNA: TGTGCCAGCTCACGACTCAGCAATGAGCCCCAGCATTTT. It translates to CASSRLSNEPQHF.

This clonotype has just a few counts. The chain combines TRBV20-1 with TRBJ1-2; 10 bases agree with TRBD1. This CDR3 is 13 amino acids long. CDR1 is DFQATT and CDR2 is SNEGSKA in the germline V gene (reference sequence). The V and J ends lost 6 bases and 3 bases, in that order; junction bases with no gene match: 4. CDR3 in amino acids: CSALTGGYYGYTF. Here the CDR3 DNA reads TGCAGTGCCCTGACAGGGGGCTACTATGGCTACACCTTC.

This clonotype appeared a few times. The chain recombines TRBV19 with TRBJ1-5; D unresolved. CDR1 and CDR2 from the germline V gene are LNHDA and SQIVND (reference sequence). The V end was cut by 3 bases, the J end by 0 bases, with 9 bases between. CDR3 length: 15 amino acids. CDR3 sequence: CASSIGQDSNQPQHF. The CDR3 DNA is TGTGCCAGTAGTATCGGTCAGGATAGCAATCAGCCCCAGCATTTT. The full variable domain, completed using reference TRBV19 and TRBJ1-5, is DGGITQSPKYLFRKEGQNVTLSCEQNLNHDAMYWYRQDPGQGLRLIYYSQIVNDFQKGDIAEGYSVSREKKESFPLTVTSAQKNPTAFYLCASSIGQDSNQPQHFGDGTRLSIL.

The chain uses TRBV5-6 and TRBJ1-1; D is unresolved. The CDR3 length is 15 residues. Germline V gives CDR1 SGHDT, CDR2 YYEEEE. Trimming removed 5 bases at V and 1 base at J, with 15 bases between. The CDR3 region is CASRASPEENTEAFF. CDR3 sequence (DNA): TGTGCCAGCAGGGCCAGCCCTGAAGAGAACACTGAAGCTTTCTTT.

There are a few counts of this clonotype. This rearrangement joins TRBV6-6 to TRBJ1-2, with 8 bases identical to TRBD1. The CDR3 is made up of 14 amino acids. V lost 5 bases and J lost 8; bases outside the gene matches: 10. Germline V gene sequence: CDR1 MNHNY, CDR2 SVGAGI (reference sequence). The CDR3 bases are TGTGCCAGCAGTAGTCAGGGGGCGCTTGGCGGCTACACCTTC. It encodes CASSSQGALGGYTF.

This clonotype was counted many times. The rearrangement links TRBV5-1 to TRBJ1-2; D gene unclear. Trimming took 0 bases from V and 0 from J, leaving 9 bases between them. Germline V CDR1 and CDR2: SGHRS, YFSETQ. CDR3 length equals 15 residues. The CDR3 sequence is CASSLVGDANYGYTF. The CDR3 DNA sequence: TGCGCCAGCAGCTTGGTCGGCGATGCTAACTATGGCTACACCTTC.

This clonotype was detected many times. The chain has TRBV10-3 and TRBJ1-5, with no clear D. Trimming shortened V by 0 bases and J by 3 bases, and 12 bases separated the two germline ends. Germline V gene lookup returns CDR1 ENHRY and CDR2 SYGVKD. This CDR3 region has 16 residues. CDR3 sequence (DNA): TGTGCCATCAGTGAGTCCACGAGTGGGCTCAATCAGCCCCAGCATTTT. It yields the protein CAISESTSGLNQPQHF.

This chain joins TRBV29-1 and TRBJ1-5, with D possibly being TRBD1 (6 bases). CDR1 is SQVTM and CDR2 is ANQGSEA in the germline V gene. The CDR3 is 13 amino acids. Trimming left V 6 bases short and J 2 bases short, with 11 bases between. CDR3 nucleotides: TGCAGCGTGGCGGCAGGGGGCAATCAGCCCCAGCATTTT. Amino acid sequence: CSVAAGGNQPQHF.

This chain links TRBV20-1 with TRBJ2-5; D gene uncertain. Germline CDR1 is DFQATT and CDR2 is SNEGSKA (reference sequence). This CDR3 contains 12 residues. V gave up 3 bases and J gave up 7 bases, with 12 bases separating them. The CDR3 here is CSASEPGGTQYF. The CDR3 coding sequence is TGCAGTGCTAGCGAGCCAGGCGGGACCCAGTACTTC.

This clonotype has ten or more counts. The chain has TRBV3-1 and TRBJ1-2; D unresolved. Trimming removed 7 bases at V and 7 bases at J, with 19 bases between. The germline V gene has CDR1 LGHDT and CDR2 YNNKEL (reference sequence). This CDR3 region has 14 residues. CDR3 coding DNA: TGTGCCAGCACTTCCGGGAGTCGGGGAGGTGGCTACACCTTC. It codes for CASTSGSRGGGYTF. The full variable domain, completed using reference TRBV3-1 and TRBJ1-2, is DTAVSQTPKYLVTQMGNDKSIKCEQNLGHDTMYWYKQDSKKFLKIMFSYNNKELIINETVPNRFSPKSPDKAHLNLHINSLELGDSAVYFCASTSGSRGGGYTFGSGTRLTVV.

This clonotype was recorded a few times. The chain uses TRBV5-1 and TRBJ2-2, with D perhaps matching TRBD1 (5 bases). This CDR3 spans 13 amino acids. V gave up 5 bases and J gave up 4 bases, with 9 bases separating them. The germline CDR1 and CDR2 sequences are SGHRS and YFSETQ. CDR3 sequence (DNA): TGCGCCAGCAGATTCCAGGGCACCGGGGAGCTGTTTTTT. As protein: CASRFQGTGELFF.